This is a list of T cell receptor beta chains from one sample in a study of CXCR3-negative and CXCR3-positive naive CD8 T cells. Reanalyzing the 5' RACE reads, TCRdb keeps one entry per CDR3 protein, without DNA. Here the sample table reports about 24,000 distinct CDR3 sequences. Sequencing was done on a sample of naive CXCR3- CD8+ T cells from blood. Source of these receptors: a human donor in good health. Some clones in this sample may be carry-over from other donors' samples. CDR3s include the opening cysteine and the closing phenylalanine or tryptophan.

TRBV7-6,TRBJ2-5,CASRNIRREETQYF
TRBV29-1,TRBJ2-1,CSVGLAGEYNEQFF
TRBV4-3,TRBJ2-1,CASSQDQGTWMLDEQFF
TRBV7-2,TRBJ2-3,CASSSQGLAGTDTQYF
TRBV28,TRBJ1-3,CASSFSGNTIYF
TRBV11-3,TRBJ2-1,CASSLLVNEQFF
TRBV6-5,TRBJ1-2,CASGGQFRLAYGYTF
TRBV4-1,TRBJ1-2,CASSHRGYGYTF
TRBV5-1,TRBJ2-7,CASSPDGQGGNSGEQYF
TRBV4-3,TRBJ2-7,CASSQEGGATSEQYF
TRBV6-5,TRBJ2-5,CASSYSDREETQYF
TRBV4-2,TRBJ2-7,CASSQDPVTGGHEQYF
TRBV19,TRBJ2-1,CASTVDSSYNEQFF
TRBV7-2,TRBJ2-7,CASSQESGGDYPIEQYF
TRBV11-2,TRBJ2-1,CASSLLAGGPYNEQFF
TRBV29-1,TRBJ1-2,CSVVVRADYGYTF
TRBV7-9,TRBJ2-1,CASSPSDRLSYNEQFF
TRBV28,TRBJ2-1,CASSQGQRPGNEQFF
TRBV7-9,TRBJ2-3,CASSPREGASTDTQYF
TRBV14,TRBJ2-2,CASSSLVEPAPRGELFF
TRBV6-2/TRBV6-3,TRBJ2-5,CASSYRGGETQYF
TRBV6-2/TRBV6-3,TRBJ2-1,CASSSLEQGTSYNEQFF
TRBV28,TRBJ2-7,CASGEGLESYEQYF
TRBV20-1,TRBJ1-2,CSVAQIANYGYTF
TRBV29-1,TRBJ1-2,CSVERDYGYTF
TRBV7-2,TRBJ2-7,CASSLNRAYEQYF
TRBV28,TRBJ2-5,CASSLYGLAGGLQETQYF
TRBV7-9,TRBJ2-2,CASSATSGGAPGELFF
TRBV28,TRBJ2-3,CASSRRGEPDTSSTDTQYF
TRBV6-2/TRBV6-3,TRBJ1-5,CASSYPQVGNQPQHF
TRBV6-6,TRBJ1-2,CASTPNDYGYTF
TRBV12-5,TRBJ2-3,CASGPGASGMTDTQYF
TRBV12-3/TRBV12-4,TRBJ2-1,CASSPGQGRDNEQFF
TRBV29-1,TRBJ2-2,CSVEGEANTGELFF
TRBV29-1,TRBJ2-5,CSVAGLAMTQYF
TRBV11-2,TRBJ2-7,CASSFTTTQYF
TRBV20-1,TRBJ1-5,CSARPTGTRENQPQHF
TRBV20-1,TRBJ2-7,CSAMGQFLPNYEQYF
TRBV7-8,TRBJ1-1,CASSRLGQFMNTEAFF
TRBV2,TRBJ2-4,CASSDTVSVGRNIQYF
TRBV2,TRBJ1-6,CASSEGRGYNSPLHF
TRBV7-2,TRBJ2-5,CASRHPPETQYF
TRBV20-1,TRBJ2-1,CSVELAGGPGLDNEQFF
TRBV6-5,TRBJ1-4,CASSQLTSFNEKLFF
TRBV29-1,TRBJ2-1,CSVDRQGDPEQYF
TRBV20-1,TRBJ1-6,CSAPAGRGGNSPLHF
TRBV5-1,TRBJ1-1,CASSLSNGPEAFF
TRBV4-2,TRBJ2-7,CASSQVPYEQYF
TRBV27,TRBJ2-1,CASSFSASSYNEQFF
TRBV12-3/TRBV12-4,TRBJ2-7,CASRVTQYEQYF
TRBV20-1,TRBJ2-7,CSVRGGQDSYEQYF
TRBV29-1,TRBJ2-7,CSVGLWGTGAYEQYF